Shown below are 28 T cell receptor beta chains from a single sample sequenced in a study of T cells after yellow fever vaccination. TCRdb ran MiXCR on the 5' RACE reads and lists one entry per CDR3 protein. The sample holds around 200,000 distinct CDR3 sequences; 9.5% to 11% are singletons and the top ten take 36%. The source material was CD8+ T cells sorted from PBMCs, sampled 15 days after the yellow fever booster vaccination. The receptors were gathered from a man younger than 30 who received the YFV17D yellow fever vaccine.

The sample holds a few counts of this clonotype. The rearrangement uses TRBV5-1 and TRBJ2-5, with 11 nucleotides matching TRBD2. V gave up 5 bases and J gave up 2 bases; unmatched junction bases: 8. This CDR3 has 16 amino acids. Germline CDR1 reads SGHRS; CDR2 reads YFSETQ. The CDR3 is CASSPIGTSGQETQYF. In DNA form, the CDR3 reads TGCGCCAGCAGTCCGATCGGGACTAGCGGTCAAGAGACCCAGTACTTC.

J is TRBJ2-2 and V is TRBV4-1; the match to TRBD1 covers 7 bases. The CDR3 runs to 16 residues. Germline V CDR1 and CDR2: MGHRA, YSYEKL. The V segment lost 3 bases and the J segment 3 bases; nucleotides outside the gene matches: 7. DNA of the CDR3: TGCGCCAGCAGCCAGGGCTTAACAGGGGACACCGGGGAGCTGTTTTTT. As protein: CASSQGLTGDTGELFF.

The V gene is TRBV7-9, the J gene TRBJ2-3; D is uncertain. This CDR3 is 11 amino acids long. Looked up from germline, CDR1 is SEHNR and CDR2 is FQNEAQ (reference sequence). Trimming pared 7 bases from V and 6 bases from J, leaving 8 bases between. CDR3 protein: CASTVTDTQYF. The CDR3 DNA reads TGTGCCAGCACAGTAACGGATACGCAGTATTTT.

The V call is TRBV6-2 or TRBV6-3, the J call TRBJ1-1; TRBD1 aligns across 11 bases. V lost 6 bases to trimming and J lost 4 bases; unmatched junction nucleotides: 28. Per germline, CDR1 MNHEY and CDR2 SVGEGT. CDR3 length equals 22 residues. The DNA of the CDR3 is TGTGCCAGCAGCCTACGACTCTCGGGACAGGGGGTCCTGGGGGTAGGAACCACTGAAGCTTTCTTT. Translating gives CASSLRLSGQGVLGVGTTEAFF.

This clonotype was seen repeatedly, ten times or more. This CDR3 reads CASRMGGETQYF. The CDR3 DNA reads as TGCGCCAGCAGAATGGGTGGAGAGACCCAGTACTTC. V gene TRBV10-2 combines with J gene TRBJ2-5; D is uncertain. The CDR3 is 12 amino acids. Germline CDR1 is WSHSY and CDR2 is SAAADI. V gave up 6 bases and J gave up 4 bases, with 9 bases separating them.

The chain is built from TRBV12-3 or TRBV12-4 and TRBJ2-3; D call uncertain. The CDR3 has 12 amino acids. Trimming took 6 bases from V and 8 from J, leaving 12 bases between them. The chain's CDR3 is CASSRTYTTQYF. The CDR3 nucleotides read TGTGCCAGCAGCCGAACTTATACTACGCAGTATTTT.

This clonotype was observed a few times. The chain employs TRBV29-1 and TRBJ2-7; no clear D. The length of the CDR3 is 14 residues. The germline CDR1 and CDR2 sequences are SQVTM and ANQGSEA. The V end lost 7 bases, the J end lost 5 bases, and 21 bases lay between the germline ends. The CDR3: CSALTGQYPNEQYF. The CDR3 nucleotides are TGCAGCGCTCTAACCGGGCAGTATCCCAACGAGCAGTACTTC.

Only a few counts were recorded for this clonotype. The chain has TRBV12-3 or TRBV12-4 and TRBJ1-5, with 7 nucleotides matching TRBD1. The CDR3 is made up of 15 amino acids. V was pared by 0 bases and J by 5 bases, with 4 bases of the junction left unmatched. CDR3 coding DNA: TGTGCCAGCAGTTTAGCGCAGGGGGGCCATCAGCCCCAGCATTTT. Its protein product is CASSLAQGGHQPQHF.

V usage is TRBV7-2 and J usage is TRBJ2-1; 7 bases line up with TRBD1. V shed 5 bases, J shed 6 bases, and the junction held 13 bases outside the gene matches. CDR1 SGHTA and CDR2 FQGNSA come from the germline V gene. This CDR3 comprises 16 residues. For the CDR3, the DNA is TGTGCCAGCAGCGAACCGGGACAGACAAGAGTCAATGAGCAGTTCTTC. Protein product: CASSEPGQTRVNEQFF.

The CDR3 loop reads CASSQDRGENYGYTF. The CDR3 DNA reads TGCGCCAGCAGCCAAGATCGCGGAGAAAACTATGGCTACACCTTC. This sequence joins TRBV4-1 and TRBJ1-2, with D unclear. Germline V gene sequence: CDR1 MGHRA, CDR2 YSYEKL. This CDR3 contains 15 residues. The V end lost 0 bases, the J end lost 2 bases, and 10 bases lay between the germline ends.

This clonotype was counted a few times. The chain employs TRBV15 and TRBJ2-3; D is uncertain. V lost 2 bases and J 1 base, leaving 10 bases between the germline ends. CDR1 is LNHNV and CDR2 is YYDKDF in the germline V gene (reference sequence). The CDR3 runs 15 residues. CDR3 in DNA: TGTGCCACCAGCAGAAGGTCCGATGGCACAGATACGCAGTATTTT. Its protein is CATSRRSDGTDTQYF.

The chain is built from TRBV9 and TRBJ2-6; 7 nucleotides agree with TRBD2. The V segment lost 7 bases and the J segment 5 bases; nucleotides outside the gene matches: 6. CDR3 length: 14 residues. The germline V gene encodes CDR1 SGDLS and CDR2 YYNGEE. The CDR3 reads CASGGEGWANVLTF. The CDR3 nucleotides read TGTGCCAGCGGGGGGGAAGGCTGGGCCAACGTCCTGACTTTC.

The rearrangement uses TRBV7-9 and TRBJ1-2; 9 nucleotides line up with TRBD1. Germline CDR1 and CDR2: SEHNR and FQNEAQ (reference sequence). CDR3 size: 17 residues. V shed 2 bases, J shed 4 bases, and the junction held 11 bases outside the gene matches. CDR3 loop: CASSLPGGTGNPYGYTF. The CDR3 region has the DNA TGTGCCAGCAGCTTACCGGGCGGGACAGGGAACCCCTATGGCTACACCTTC.

CDR3 in DNA: TGTGCCAGCAGCTTAATAGGGACGGGTGAGCAGTACTTC. It is translated as CASSLIGTGEQYF. The chain links TRBV7-8 to TRBJ2-7; D may correspond to TRBD1 or TRBD2 (5 bases each). The V gene's germline CDR1 is SGHVS and CDR2 FQNEAQ. Trimming removed 2 bases at V and 7 bases at J, with 12 bases between. The length of the CDR3 is 13 residues.

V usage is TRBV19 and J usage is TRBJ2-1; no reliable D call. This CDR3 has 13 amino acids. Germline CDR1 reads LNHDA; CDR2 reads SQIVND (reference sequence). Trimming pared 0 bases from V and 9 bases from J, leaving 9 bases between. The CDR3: CASSIDGLREQFF. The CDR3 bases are TGTGCCAGTAGTATAGACGGGTTGCGTGAGCAGTTCTTC.

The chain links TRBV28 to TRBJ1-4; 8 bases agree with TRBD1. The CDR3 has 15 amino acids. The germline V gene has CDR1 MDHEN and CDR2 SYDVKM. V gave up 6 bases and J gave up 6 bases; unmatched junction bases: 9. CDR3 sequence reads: CASRRTGFKHEKLFF. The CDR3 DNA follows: TGTGCCAGCAGAAGGACAGGGTTCAAGCATGAAAAACTGTTTTTT. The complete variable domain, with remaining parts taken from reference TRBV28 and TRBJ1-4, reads DVKVTQSSRYLVKRTGEKVFLECVQDMDHENMFWYRQDPGLGLRLIYFSYDVKMKEKGDIPEGYSVSREKKERFSLILESASTNQTSMYLCASRRTGFKHEKLFFGSGTQLSVL.

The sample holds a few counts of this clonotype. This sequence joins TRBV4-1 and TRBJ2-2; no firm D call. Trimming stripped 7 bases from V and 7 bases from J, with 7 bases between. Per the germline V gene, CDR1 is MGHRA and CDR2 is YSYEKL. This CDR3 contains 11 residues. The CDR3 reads CASTQDGELFF. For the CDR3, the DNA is TGCGCCAGCACTCAGGACGGGGAGCTGTTTTTT.

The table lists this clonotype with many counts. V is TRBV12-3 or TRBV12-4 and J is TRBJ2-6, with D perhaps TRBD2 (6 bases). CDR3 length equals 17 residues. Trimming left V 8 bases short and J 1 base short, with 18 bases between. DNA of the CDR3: TGTGCCAGCGGCGGCGGGGTTCGGAGGTCTGGGGCCAACGTCCTGACTTTC. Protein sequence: CASGGGVRRSGANVLTF.

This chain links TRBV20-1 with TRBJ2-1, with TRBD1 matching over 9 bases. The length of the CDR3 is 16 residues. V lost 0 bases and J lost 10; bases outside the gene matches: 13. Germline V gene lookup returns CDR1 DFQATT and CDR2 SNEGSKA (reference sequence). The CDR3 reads CSARDGVAGTGPEQFF. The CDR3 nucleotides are TGCAGTGCTAGAGATGGGGTAGCCGGGACAGGGCCCGAGCAGTTCTTC.

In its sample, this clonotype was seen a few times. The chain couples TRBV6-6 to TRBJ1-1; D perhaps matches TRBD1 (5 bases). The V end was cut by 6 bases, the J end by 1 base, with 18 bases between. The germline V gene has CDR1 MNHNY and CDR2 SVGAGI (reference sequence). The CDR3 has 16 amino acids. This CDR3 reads CASSPPGRPENTEAFF. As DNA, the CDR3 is TGTGCCAGCAGCCCCCCGGGGCGGCCGGAGAACACTGAAGCTTTCTTT.

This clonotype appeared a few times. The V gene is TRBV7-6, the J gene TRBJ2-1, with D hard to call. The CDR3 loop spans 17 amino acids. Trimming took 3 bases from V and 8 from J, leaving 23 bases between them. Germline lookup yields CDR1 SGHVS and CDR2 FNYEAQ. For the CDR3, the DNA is TGTGCCAGCAGCTTCCCTCGGTCGGATGCCCCAACCGATGAGCAGTTCTTC. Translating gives CASSFPRSDAPTDEQFF.

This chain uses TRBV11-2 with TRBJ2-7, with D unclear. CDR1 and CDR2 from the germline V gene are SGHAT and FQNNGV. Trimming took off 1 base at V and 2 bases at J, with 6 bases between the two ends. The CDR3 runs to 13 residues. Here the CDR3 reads CASSLGYPYEQYV. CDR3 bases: TGTGCCAGCAGCTTAGGGTATCCCTACGAGCAGTACGTC.

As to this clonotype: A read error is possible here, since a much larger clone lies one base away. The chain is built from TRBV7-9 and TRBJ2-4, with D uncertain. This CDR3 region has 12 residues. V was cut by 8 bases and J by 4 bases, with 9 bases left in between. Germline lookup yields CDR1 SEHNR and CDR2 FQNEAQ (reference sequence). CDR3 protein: CASCSLKNIQYF. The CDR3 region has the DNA TGTGCCAGCTGCTCCTTAAAAAACATTCAGTACTTC. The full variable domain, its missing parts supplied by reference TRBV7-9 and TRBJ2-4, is DTGVSQNPRHKITKRGQNVTFRCDPISEHNRLYWYRQTLGQGPEFLTYFQNEAQLEKSRLLSDRFSAERPKGSFSTLEIQRTEQGDSAMYLCASCSLKNIQYFGAGTRLSVL.

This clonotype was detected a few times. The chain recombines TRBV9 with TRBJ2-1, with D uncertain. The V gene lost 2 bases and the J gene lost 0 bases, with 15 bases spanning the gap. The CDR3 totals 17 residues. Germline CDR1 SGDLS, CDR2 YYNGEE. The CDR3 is CASSVAPLADSYNEQFF. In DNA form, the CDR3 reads TGTGCCAGCAGCGTGGCACCCTTGGCGGACTCCTACAATGAGCAGTTCTTC.

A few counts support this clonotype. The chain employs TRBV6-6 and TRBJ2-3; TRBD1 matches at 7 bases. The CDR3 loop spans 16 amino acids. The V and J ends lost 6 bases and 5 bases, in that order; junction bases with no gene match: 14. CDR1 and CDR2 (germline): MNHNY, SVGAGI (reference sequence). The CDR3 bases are TGTGCCAGCAGCCAAAGGCCCGGACAGGCGGTAGATACGCAGTATTTT. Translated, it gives CASSQRPGQAVDTQYF.

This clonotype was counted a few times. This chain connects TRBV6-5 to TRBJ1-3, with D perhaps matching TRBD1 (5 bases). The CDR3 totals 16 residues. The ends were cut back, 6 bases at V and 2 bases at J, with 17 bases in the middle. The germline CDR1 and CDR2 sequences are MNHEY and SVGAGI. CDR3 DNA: TGTGCCAGCAGCGGTACCTGGCAGGGCCCTGGAAACACCATATATTTT. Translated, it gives CASSGTWQGPGNTIYF.

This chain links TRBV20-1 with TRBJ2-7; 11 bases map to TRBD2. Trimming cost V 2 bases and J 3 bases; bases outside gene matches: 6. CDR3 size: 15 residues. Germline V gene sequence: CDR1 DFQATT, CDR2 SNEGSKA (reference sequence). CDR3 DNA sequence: TGCAGTGCTAGACCCCTAGCGGGGGGCGACTACGAGCAGTACTTC. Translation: CSARPLAGGDYEQYF.

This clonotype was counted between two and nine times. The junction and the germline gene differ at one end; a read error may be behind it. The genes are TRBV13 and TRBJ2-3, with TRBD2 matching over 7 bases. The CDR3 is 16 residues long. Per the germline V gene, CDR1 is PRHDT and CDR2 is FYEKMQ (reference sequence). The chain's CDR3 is CASLGTAGDSRDTQYF. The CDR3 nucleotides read TGTGCCAGCTTGGGAACGGCGGGGGATAGCAGAGATACGCAGTATTTT.